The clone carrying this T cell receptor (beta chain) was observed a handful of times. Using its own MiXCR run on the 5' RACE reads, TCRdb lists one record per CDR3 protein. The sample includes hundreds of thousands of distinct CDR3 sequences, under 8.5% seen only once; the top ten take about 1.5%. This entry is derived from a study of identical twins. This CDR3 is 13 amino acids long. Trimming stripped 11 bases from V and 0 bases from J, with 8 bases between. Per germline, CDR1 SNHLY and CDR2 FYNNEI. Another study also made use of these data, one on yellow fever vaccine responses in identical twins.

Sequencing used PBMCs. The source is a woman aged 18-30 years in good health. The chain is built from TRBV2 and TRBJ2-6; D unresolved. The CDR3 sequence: CAQRSSGANVLTF. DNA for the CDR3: TGTGCCCAGCGATCCTCTGGGGCCAACGTCCTGACTTTC.